The 27 T cell receptor beta chains presented below share a single source sample, sequenced in a study of blood T cells in healthy people across ages. A second roughly 6 to 11 cycle PCR used barcoded and J-beta primers. MiXCR, applied by TCRdb to the 5' RACE reads, yields one record per CDR3 protein. The sample records approximately 770,000 distinct CDR3 sequences, over 45% being singletons. Material: blood. The origin of the receptors is a man aged 25-40 years in good health.

This chain uses TRBV7-2 with TRBJ2-4; 12 nucleotides agree with TRBD2. The DNA end is more similar to TRBJ2-7, so the J call may be wrong. Germline V gene lookup returns CDR1 SGHTA and CDR2 FQGNSA. The CDR3 runs 15 residues. CDR3 coding DNA: TGTGCCAGCAGCTCCCGACTAGCGGGAGTAGGCGAGCAGTACTTC. Translated: CASSSRLAGVGEQYF.

This sequence joins TRBV12-3 or TRBV12-4 and TRBJ2-1; 8 nucleotides align to TRBD2. With V trimmed by 6 bases and J by 8 bases, 12 bases remained unmatched. This CDR3 has 15 residues. CDR3 sequence (DNA): TGTGCCAGCAGACTCGCGGGGGGCAAGAGAGATGAGCAGTTCTTC. Protein sequence: CASRLAGGKRDEQFF.

This clonotype was recorded a few times. The genes are TRBV7-2 and TRBJ2-7, with 12 positions matching TRBD2. CDR1 SGHTA and CDR2 FQGNSA come from the germline V gene. The CDR3 is 16 residues long. V was pared by 4 bases and J by 3 bases, with 7 bases of the junction left unmatched. The CDR3 region is CASSSLTSGRIYEQYF. In nucleotides, the CDR3 is TGTGCCAGCAGCTCCCTGACTAGCGGGAGAATCTACGAGCAGTACTTC.

This clonotype turned up a few times. The gene calls are TRBV6-2 or TRBV6-3 and TRBJ1-5; 10 bases agree with TRBD1. The CDR3 runs to 14 residues. With 7 bases clipped from V and 6 bases from J, the junction kept 6 bases outside the gene matches. The germline V gene encodes CDR1 MNHEY and CDR2 SVGEGT. The CDR3 loop reads CASTGGQGGQPQHF. The CDR3 nucleotides read TGTGCCAGCACCGGAGGACAGGGGGGTCAGCCCCAGCATTTT.

The V gene is TRBV12-3 or TRBV12-4, the J gene TRBJ2-7; D could derive from TRBD1 or TRBD2 (6 bases each). The CDR3 contains 13 residues. With 6 bases removed from V and 10 bases from J, the gap between germline ends came to 19 bases. CDR3 coding DNA: TGTGCCAGCAGCGGGGGCCGATCACGAGTTCAGTACTTC. Amino acids: CASSGGRSRVQYF.

In its sample, this clonotype was seen once. The V call is TRBV30, the J call TRBJ1-5; D possibly corresponds to TRBD1 (6 bases). Deletions cut 3 bases from V and 2 bases from J, with 14 bases between. Germline V gives CDR1 GTSNPN, CDR2 SVGIG (reference sequence). This CDR3 has 15 residues. CDR3 coding DNA: TGTGCCTGGAGCCAGGGGTTCGGTGGCAATCAGCCCCAGCATTTT. It is translated as CAWSQGFGGNQPQHF.

This chain uses TRBV10-3 with TRBJ2-3, with D possibly being TRBD2 (5 bases). This CDR3 has 14 amino acids. Germline assignment: CDR1 ENHRY and CDR2 SYGVKD. V lost 7 bases, J lost 0 bases, and 11 bases lay in between. The CDR3 DNA is TGTGCCATCACCGGGCGGGCAAGCACAGATACGCAGTATTTT. It specifies CAITGRASTDTQYF.

This clonotype was picked up a small number of times. The chain's CDR3 is CSFKVGNSYEQYF. CDR3 bases: TGCAGCTTCAAGGTGGGCAACTCCTACGAGCAGTACTTC. The chain recombines TRBV29-1 with TRBJ2-7; D is unresolved. Germline V gene lookup returns CDR1 SQVTM and CDR2 ANQGSEA. V lost 8 bases, J lost 0 bases, and 14 bases lay in between. CDR3 length: 13 residues.

This rearrangement joins TRBV11-3 to TRBJ2-1, with TRBD2 matching 9 bases. With V trimmed by 8 bases and J by 8 bases, 10 bases remained unmatched. Germline V gene lookup returns CDR1 SGHNT and CDR2 YENEEA. The CDR3 extends over 14 amino acids. CDR3 loop: CASSSGTSRYEQFF. The DNA for the CDR3 is TGTGCCAGCTCATCCGGGACTAGCAGGTATGAGCAGTTCTTC.

This clonotype has a handful of counts. The V call is TRBV18, the J call TRBJ2-3, with 7 bases lining up with TRBD1. Unmatched junction bases numbered 6, after V lost 1 base and J lost 5 bases. The CDR3 runs 15 residues. Germline-derived CDR1 and CDR2 are KGHSH and LQKENI. The CDR3 loop is CASSPQGASGDTQYF. CDR3 sequence (DNA): TGTGCCAGCTCACCACAGGGGGCCTCGGGAGATACGCAGTATTTT.

The V call is TRBV15, the J call TRBJ2-5, with 7 bases lining up with TRBD2. The J call may be faulty, since TRBJ2-7 better matches the DNA end. There are 12 residues in the CDR3. CDR1 is LNHNV and CDR2 is YYDKDF in the germline V gene (reference sequence). CDR3 coding DNA: TGTGCCACCAGCAGTAGCGGGTACGAGCAGTACTTC. It encodes CATSSSGYEQYF.

This clonotype was observed a few times. The rearrangement joins TRBV10-3 to TRBJ1-2; D remains ambiguous. This CDR3 contains 12 residues. Germline V lookup: CDR1 ENHRY, CDR2 SYGVKD. With 0 bases removed from V and 8 bases from J, the gap between germline ends came to 7 bases. The CDR3 DNA reads as TGTGCCATCAGTGAGTCGATACGCGGCTACACCTTC. This gives the protein CAISESIRGYTF.

This clonotype was seen a few times. The V and J genes are TRBV18 and TRBJ2-5; TRBD1 agrees at 7 bases. V was clipped by 8 bases and J by 3 bases; unmatched bases: 6. The CDR3 spans 13 residues. The germline CDR1 and CDR2 sequences are KGHSH and LQKENI. The CDR3 spells CASSPDREETQYF. The DNA for the CDR3 is TGTGCCAGCAGCCCAGACAGGGAAGAGACCCAGTACTTC.

This clonotype turned up a few times. The chain is built from TRBV20-1 and TRBJ2-1; TRBD1 matches at 7 bases. CDR1 and CDR2 from the germline V gene are DFQATT and SNEGSKA (reference sequence). J was trimmed by 0 bases and V by 1 base; bases with no gene match: 3. This CDR3 spans 15 amino acids. The CDR3 here is CSARGRDSSYNEQFF. The DNA for the CDR3 is TGCAGTGCTAGAGGCCGGGACAGCTCCTACAATGAGCAGTTCTTC.

This clonotype showed up just once. This chain links TRBV20-1 with TRBJ2-7, with D possibly matching TRBD1 (6 bases). Germline assignment: CDR1 DFQATT and CDR2 SNEGSKA (reference sequence). With 3 bases removed from V and 1 base from J, the gap between germline ends came to 10 bases. This CDR3 comprises 13 residues. The CDR3 sequence is CSASNRVSYEQYF. As DNA, the CDR3 is TGCAGTGCTAGTAACAGGGTTTCCTACGAGCAGTACTTC.

The rearrangement links TRBV9 to TRBJ2-1; no clear D gene. Germline loops: CDR1 SGDLS, CDR2 YYNGEE. The ends were cut back, 2 bases at V and 9 bases at J, with 15 bases in the middle. The CDR3 is made up of 14 amino acids. The chain's CDR3 is CASSVGPEDSEQFF. DNA of the CDR3: TGTGCCAGCAGCGTTGGGCCCGAGGATTCTGAGCAGTTCTTC.

This clonotype was detected only a few times. This sequence joins TRBV3-1 and TRBJ2-3; TRBD2 is a possible D gene (6 bases). Trimming shortened V by 3 bases and J by 1 base, and 8 bases separated the two germline ends. The CDR3 consists of 14 residues. Per the germline V gene, CDR1 is LGHDT and CDR2 is YNNKEL (reference sequence). CDR3 bases: TGTGCCAGCAGCCACGGGGGACGCACAGATACGCAGTATTTT. Residues: CASSHGGRTDTQYF.

In its sample, this clonotype was seen a few times. The gene calls are TRBV6-4 and TRBJ2-3; 9 bases map to TRBD2. The germline V gene encodes CDR1 MRHNA and CDR2 SNTAGT. This CDR3 spans 15 amino acids. The V and J ends lost 0 bases and 4 bases, in that order; junction bases with no gene match: 2. CDR3 protein: CASSDSGLASDTQYF. CDR3 sequence (DNA): TGTGCCAGCAGTGACTCGGGACTAGCTTCAGATACGCAGTATTTT.

In its sample, this clonotype was seen a few times. The CDR3 region is CSAQSSGTPSYEQYF. The CDR3 DNA sequence: TGCAGTGCTCAATCCTCCGGGACTCCTTCCTACGAGCAGTACTTC. The chain carries TRBV20-1 and TRBJ2-7, with D possibly TRBD2 on 6 matching bases. The germline V and J ends were trimmed by 5 bases and 1 base, with 18 bases remaining between them. CDR3 length: 15 amino acids. Germline values: CDR1 DFQATT, CDR2 SNEGSKA (reference sequence).

V gene TRBV28 combines with J gene TRBJ2-1, with a possible D match to TRBD1 (6 bases). The V gene's germline CDR1 is MDHEN and CDR2 SYDVKM. Trimming removed 4 bases at V and 8 bases at J, with 21 bases between. CDR3 length equals 16 residues. The CDR3 nucleotides are TGTGCCAGCAGTTACTACTCCACCGCAGGGGACGATGAGCAGTTCTTC. Translated, it gives CASSYYSTAGDDEQFF.

V gene TRBV6-5 combines with J gene TRBJ2-3; 8 bases fit TRBD2. This CDR3 region has 15 residues. With V trimmed by 4 bases and J by 4 bases, 7 bases remained unmatched. Germline assignment: CDR1 MNHEY and CDR2 SVGAGI. In DNA, the CDR3 is TGTGCCAGCAGTTTGCTAGCGGGTCGGGCAGATACGCAGTATTTT. Protein product: CASSLLAGRADTQYF.

The V and J genes are TRBV6-1 and TRBJ2-4, with unresolved D. V lost 3 bases, J lost 2 bases, and 8 bases lay in between. Germline assignment: CDR1 MNHNS and CDR2 SASEGT. The CDR3 sequence is 14 residues long. The CDR3 loop is CASSEVHSKNIQYF. The DNA for the CDR3 is TGTGCCAGCAGTGAGGTTCATTCCAAAAACATTCAGTACTTC.

This chain links TRBV7-2 with TRBJ1-2; the D is unclear. Germline loops: CDR1 SGHTA, CDR2 FQGNSA. The V gene lost 3 bases and the J gene lost 5 bases, with 7 bases spanning the gap. The CDR3 has 12 amino acids. The CDR3 nucleotides are TGTGCCAGCAGCTTTGACTGGTATGGCTACACCTTC. Translation gives CASSFDWYGYTF. The variable domain in full, completed from reference TRBV7-2 and TRBJ1-2, reads GAGVSQSPSNKVTEKGKDVELRCDPISGHTALYWYRQSLGQGLEFLIYFQGNSAPDKSGLPSDRFSAERTGGSVSTLTIQRTQQEDSAVYLCASSFDWYGYTFGSGTRLTVV.

This clonotype showed up just once. The rearrangement joins TRBV10-2 to TRBJ2-4, with D tentatively TRBD1 or TRBD2 (5 bases each). The J call could be wrong; TRBJ2-7 is a better fit for the DNA end. This CDR3 comprises 11 residues. CDR1 and CDR2 from the germline V gene are WSHSY and SAAADI. CDR3 sequence reads: CATEWGNEQYF. The CDR3 region has the DNA TGCGCCACCGAATGGGGGAACGAGCAGTACTTC.

The chain has TRBV20-1 and TRBJ2-4; TRBD2 matches at 12 bases. The end of the DNA is better explained by TRBJ2-7, so the J call may be wrong. CDR1 and CDR2 (germline): DFQATT, SNEGSKA (reference sequence). The CDR3 extends over 15 amino acids. The CDR3 nucleotides read TGCAGTGCTAGATCCGCTAGCGGGGGGGCCTACGAGCAGTACTTC. This translates into CSARSASGGAYEQYF.

V and J are TRBV24-1 and TRBJ2-1; D is possibly TRBD1 (6 bases). The CDR3 loop spans 14 amino acids. The V end lost 4 bases, the J end lost 3 bases, and 9 bases lay between the germline ends. The germline V gene has CDR1 KGHDR and CDR2 SFDVKD. The chain's CDR3 is CATSEGTNYNEQFF. For the CDR3, the DNA is TGTGCCACCAGTGAAGGGACAAACTACAATGAGCAGTTCTTC.

The chain couples TRBV4-2 to TRBJ2-1; TRBD2 agrees at 11 bases. CDR3 length: 19 residues. Germline-derived CDR1 and CDR2 are LGHNA and YNFKEQ. The V and J ends lost 0 bases and 9 bases, in that order; junction bases with no gene match: 16. CDR3 region: CASSQDRAGTSGKRGEQFF. Written as DNA, the CDR3 is TGTGCCAGCAGCCAAGATAGGGCCGGGACTAGCGGAAAAAGGGGTGAGCAGTTCTTC.